This T cell receptor (beta chain) derives from a study of CD8+ T cells in alopecia areata. Notes on the study in general: Relative to normal scalp, lesional scalp, especially alopecia totalis/universalis, showed higher clonality. In blood and scalp, many expanded lesional clones persisted during tofacitinib. Tofacitinib delivered significant drops in scalp clonality and in expanded CD8+ clones among the top 100.

Remarks on this clone: The antigen is unknown.

Extraction and reverse transcription of RNA yielded cDNA as the sequencing template. Some clones are missing from TCRdb's copy, which holds only in-frame ones; the method was immunoSEQ multiplex PCR. The sample contains about 200,000 clones, 60% of which appear only once. The germline V gene encodes CDR1 SGHVS and CDR2 FQNEAQ. V gave up 4 bases and J gave up 6 bases; unmatched junction bases: 7. The CDR3 loop spans 15 amino acids. Indicated treatment: oral pan-JAK inhibitor, 5-10 mg twice daily. Alopecia areata patients gave lesional scalp punch biopsies and peripheral blood samples. The chain is built from TRBV7-8 and TRBJ2-7; 12 positions match TRBD1. This TCR was recovered from a human donor with alopecia areata. Specimen: CD4+ T cells sorted from blood, collected at week 24, from a patient treated with tofacitinib. The CDR3, as DNA: TGTGCCAGCAGCTCGCCGGGACAGGGGGCGTTCGAGCAGTACTTC. This translates into CASSSPGQGAFEQYF.